This TCR beta chain was recovered during a study of T-cell memory formation after mild COVID-19. Across the study: Largely, the TCR clusters proved donor specific.

The CDR3 runs to 15 residues. CDR1 MNHEY and CDR2 SVGAGI come from the germline V gene. With 7 bases clipped from V and 5 bases from J, the junction kept 10 bases outside the gene matches. TCRdb redid the calling of the 5' RACE reads with MiXCR, one entry per CDR3 protein. The sample records around 340,000 distinct CDR3 sequences, approximately 15% being singletons. In this sample, this clonotype turned up a few times. Sequencing was carried out using PBMCs or a T cell subset sorted from them (not recorded which). This chain connects TRBV6-5 to TRBJ1-4; 7 nucleotides line up with TRBD1. The sequence was collected from a man younger than 35 who had mild COVID-19 (a few samples of this study predate the infection). Cell type and time point are not known. The CDR3 spells CASKVPGTENEKLFF. In DNA form, the CDR3 reads TGTGCCAGCAAAGTCCCCGGGACAGAAAATGAAAAACTGTTTTTT.